What follows are 19 T cell receptor beta chains derived from one specimen sequenced in a study of blood T cell repertoires in COVID-19. TCRdb keeps only in-frame clones here, not all; method: immunoSEQ multiplex PCR. The sample shows 210,000 or so clones, around 82% of them seen only once. Sequencing input: PBMCs or T cells enriched from blood (not recorded which). The receptors here all came from a woman aged 40 to 55 with acute COVID-19.

Turning to this clone: Additional DNA sequences in this sample encode the identical CDR3. The chain joins TRBV11-3 to TRBJ1-1; 7 bases fit TRBD1. V shed 3 bases and J 1 base; nucleotides not matched to a gene: 2. Germline V gene data show CDR1 as SGHNT and CDR2 as YENEEA. CDR3 length: 14 amino acids. CDR3 protein: CASSLNRGNTEAFF. For the CDR3, the DNA is TGTGCCAGCAGCTTGAACAGGGGGAACACTGAAGCTTTCTTT.

The count of this clone is one. The rearrangement joins TRBV29-1 to TRBJ2-7; D may be TRBD1 (6 bases). V was cut by 5 bases and J by 2 bases, with 13 bases left in between. Germline V gives CDR1 SQVTM, CDR2 ANQGSEA. The CDR3 sequence is 13 residues long. CDR3 nucleotide sequence: TGCAGCGTTAGACAGGTGTTGACCTACGAGCAGTACTTC. Amino acids: CSVRQVLTYEQYF.

Concerning this clone itself: Since no conserved phenylalanine or tryptophan closes the CDR3, a read error is the likely cause. It is unclear where the CDR3 begins or ends on the DNA, so no DNA is shown, and the CDR3 is as TCRdb lists it. This chain joins TRBV6-4 and TRBJ1-3; the tabulated D call, TRBD1, remains unverified against the DNA. Termini included, the CDR3 measures 10 amino acids. Germline V gene lookup returns CDR1 MRHNA and CDR2 SNTAGT. The CDR3 reads CASSGTGAPD.

The CDR3 protein is CASSELTLAGEQYF. CDR3 bases: TGTGCCAGCAGTGAACTAACCCTAGCGGGCGAGCAGTACTTC. The chain links TRBV25-1 to TRBJ2-7, with TRBD2 matching over 8 bases. This CDR3 has 14 residues. Per germline, CDR1 MGHDK and CDR2 SYGVNS. Trimming took 2 bases from V and 6 from J; bases not matched to a gene: 6.

This chain uses TRBV11-2 with TRBJ2-7; 8 positions match TRBD1. The CDR3 runs to 15 residues. Germline V gene sequence: CDR1 SGHAT, CDR2 FQNNGV. The J segment lost 3 bases and the V segment lost 6 bases, leaving 10 bases of the junction unmatched. The CDR3, as DNA: TGTGCCAGCAGTTCACCGTGGACAGGGATCTACGAGCAGTACTTC. Translating it yields CASSSPWTGIYEQYF. Supplemented by reference TRBV11-2 and TRBJ2-7, the full variable domain reads EAGVAQSPRYKIIEKRQSVAFWCNPISGHATLYWYQQILGQGPKLLIQFQNNGVVDDSQLPKDRFSAERLKGVDSTLKIQPAKLEDSAVYLCASSSPWTGIYEQYFGPGTRLTVT.

CDR3 sequence reads: CASSFDRGQEEQFF. CDR3 DNA sequence: TGTGCCAGCAGTTTCGACAGGGGGCAGGAGGAGCAGTTCTTC. The rearrangement links TRBV7-2 to TRBJ2-1, with 10 bases aligning to TRBD1. Germline CDR1 and CDR2: SGHTA and FQGNSA. J gave up 10 bases and V 6 bases, and 9 bases lay outside the gene matches. The CDR3 has 14 residues.

The rearrangement links TRBV5-1 to TRBJ1-4, with a tentative D call TRBD1 (5 bases). Germline CDR1 SGHRS, CDR2 YFSETQ. Between the trimmed V and J ends, which lost 3 bases and 0 bases, there was a span of 12 bases. The CDR3 loop spans 16 amino acids. The CDR3 reads CASSSRQSATNEKLFF. DNA of the CDR3: TGCGCCAGCAGCTCCCGACAGTCGGCAACTAATGAAAAACTGTTTTTT.

The chain is built from TRBV28 and TRBJ1-3, with TRBD1 identical over 7 bases. Germline-derived CDR1 and CDR2 are MDHEN and SYDVKM. This CDR3 has 14 residues. The junction had 8 bases not matched to a gene; V was cut back by 6 bases and J by 6 bases. CDR3 DNA: TGTGCCAGCAGCGCCCCCGGGACAGAAAACACCATATATTTT. The encoded protein is CASSAPGTENTIYF.

The count of this clone is one. This chain connects TRBV12-3 or TRBV12-4 to TRBJ2-1; D is possibly TRBD1 (5 bases). Trimming shortened V by 2 bases and J by 15 bases, and 14 bases separated the two germline ends. The CDR3 runs 12 residues. DNA for the CDR3: TGTGCCAGCAGTTTATGGCAGGGTTGGCCGTTCTTC. It encodes CASSLWQGWPFF.

The chain links TRBV2 to TRBJ1-5; 8 bases fit TRBD1. Looked up from germline, CDR1 is SNHLY and CDR2 is FYNNEI. After removal of 6 bases from V and 2 bases from J, the junction contained 6 bases not matched to a gene. This CDR3 has 15 amino acids. The CDR3 here is CASRLGTGRNQPQHF. The CDR3 DNA sequence: TGTGCCAGCAGACTTGGGACAGGTCGCAATCAGCCCCAGCATTTT. The full variable domain, rest sourced from reference TRBV2 and TRBJ1-5, is EPEVTQTPSHQVTQMGQEVILRCVPISNHLYFYWYRQILGQKVEFLVSFYNNEISEKSEIFDDQFSVERPDGSNFTLKIRSTKLEDSAMYFCASRLGTGRNQPQHFGDGTRLSIL.

The chain uses TRBV11-2 and TRBJ1-1, with TRBD1 matching 7 bases. After removal of 6 bases from V and 7 bases from J, the junction contained 8 bases not matched to a gene. The V gene's germline CDR1 is SGHAT and CDR2 FQNNGV. The CDR3 runs 13 residues. The CDR3, as DNA: TGTGCCAGCAGTACGGACAGGACCTATGAAGCTTTCTTT. It is translated as CASSTDRTYEAFF.

V gene TRBV5-4 combines with J gene TRBJ2-3; D call uncertain. V was trimmed by 0 bases and J by 4 bases, leaving 3 bases between them. The V gene's germline CDR1 is SGHNT and CDR2 YYREEE (reference sequence). The CDR3 covers 12 residues. CDR3 protein: CASSLAADTQYF. The CDR3, as DNA: TGTGCCAGCAGCTTGGCCGCAGATACGCAGTATTTT.

Worth noting for this clone: Relative to the germline gene, one junction end is altered; a read error may explain this. This chain links TRBV30 with TRBJ1-2; 9 bases line up with TRBD1. This CDR3 has 17 amino acids. Germline V gene lookup returns CDR1 GTSNPN and CDR2 SVGIG (reference sequence). The CDR3 loop is CAWSVPAPGQGNYGYIF. CDR3 coding DNA: TGTGCCTGGAGTGTACCGGCCCCGGGACAGGGAAACTATGGCTACATCTTC.

This clone was detected a few times. J is TRBJ2-7 and V is TRBV14, with D possibly TRBD2 on 5 matching bases. Germline loops: CDR1 SGHDN, CDR2 FVKESK. The V end lost 3 bases, the J end lost 4 bases, and 19 bases lay between the germline ends. The CDR3 loop spans 16 amino acids. For the CDR3, the DNA is TGTGCCAGCAGCCACAGGTTCGGGCGGGTTGGTTACGAGCAGTACTTC. This translates into CASSHRFGRVGYEQYF.

The V and J genes are TRBV6-5 and TRBJ1-2, with D possibly matching TRBD1 (6 bases). Trimming removed 5 bases at V and 4 bases at J, with 14 bases between. CDR3 size: 14 residues. CDR1 is MNHEY and CDR2 is SVGAGI in the germline V gene. CDR3 loop: CASSQGTWGYGYTF. As DNA, the CDR3 is TGTGCCAGCAGTCAGGGGACCTGGGGCTATGGCTACACCTTC.

This clone appeared a single time. The rearrangement uses TRBV19 and TRBJ2-7; 8 bases agree with TRBD2. The CDR3 extends over 12 amino acids. Per germline, CDR1 LNHDA and CDR2 SQIVND (reference sequence). Germline trimming cut 7 bases from V and 6 bases from J; bases unmatched to any gene: 5. CDR3 residues: CASTGRGREQYF. The CDR3 nucleotides are TGTGCCAGTACCGGGAGGGGACGCGAGCAGTACTTC.

The V gene is TRBV7-2, the J gene TRBJ1-4; unclear D gene. The V gene's germline CDR1 is SGHTA and CDR2 FQGNSA. With 1 base removed from V and 9 bases from J, the gap between germline ends came to 12 bases. CDR3 size: 14 residues. The CDR3 spells CASSLEVGRKKLFF. CDR3 coding DNA: TGTGCCAGCAGCTTAGAAGTGGGGAGAAAAAAACTGTTTTTT.

This chain uses TRBV27 with TRBJ1-1; a weak D match, TRBD1 (5 bases). V lost 6 bases and J lost 3, with 11 bases in between. Germline V CDR1 and CDR2: MNHEY, SMNVEV (reference sequence). The CDR3 length is 13 residues. The CDR3 sequence is CASSLDRYTEAFF. In DNA, the CDR3 is TGTGCCAGCAGCTTAGACAGATACACTGAAGCTTTCTTT.

J is TRBJ2-5 and V is TRBV10-3, with D perhaps TRBD2 (6 bases). The V end was cut by 0 bases, the J end by 4 bases, with 9 bases between. The CDR3 sequence is 14 residues long. Germline V gives CDR1 ENHRY, CDR2 SYGVKD. The DNA for the CDR3 is TGTGCCATCAGTGAGTCGTTGGGAGGAGAGACCCAGTACTTC. Its translation is CAISESLGGETQYF.